The rows below give T cell receptor beta chains drawn from one sample of a study of cytomegalovirus exposure and HLA in healthy donors. Profiling relied on immunoSEQ multiplex PCR, and the TCRdb table lists in-frame clones only, not all of them. The sample shows hundreds of thousands of clones, around 73% of them seen only once. Sequenced input: PBMCs. The receptors come from a male donor in good health and CMV-seronegative. CDR3s include the opening cysteine and the closing phenylalanine or tryptophan. A D gene is named only where the DNA matches it firmly. The listing skips clone size in some rows; elsewhere it reads once, few, many or a size class.

D	V	J	size	CDR3	DNA
-	TRBV5-6	TRBJ1-1	few	CASSLGQITEAFF	TGTGCCAGCAGCTTGGGTCAAATCACTGAAGCTTTCTTT
-	TRBV15	TRBJ2-2	-	CATSRPAPEGELFF	TGTGCCACCAGCAGGCCCGCTCCTGAGGGGGAGCTGTTTTTT
TRBD1	TRBV19	TRBJ2-1	once	CASSPGAGTGEAIGFF	TGTGCCAGTAGTCCTGGGGCCGGGACAGGGGAGGCTATAGGGTTCTTC
-	TRBV2	TRBJ2-7	once	CASSGDSMIEQYF	TGTGCCAGCAGTGGGGACTCCATGATCGAGCAGTACTTC
-	TRBV7-9	TRBJ1-1	-	CASSRRTRARLNTEAFF	TGTGCCAGCAGCCGACGGACGCGGGCACGGTTGAACACTGAAGCTTTCTTT
-	TRBV7-9	TRBJ2-6	-	CASSPPFGANVLTF	TGTGCCAGCAGCCCTCCTTTTGGGGCCAACGTCCTGACTTTC
TRBD2	TRBV4-1	TRBJ2-3	-	CASSQETTSGTDTQYF	TGCGCCAGCAGCCAAGAAACGACTAGCGGGACGGATACGCAGTATTTT
TRBD1	TRBV6-5	TRBJ1-2	-	CASSRGQGYGYTF	TGTGCCAGCAGCCGCGGACAGGGATATGGCTACACCTTC
-	TRBV10-3	TRBJ1-2	-	CAISAAGTPYGYTF	TGTGCCATCAGTGCAGCCGGGACACCCTATGGCTACACCTTC
TRBD2	TRBV5-1	TRBJ2-1	-	CASSSGTSGPNEQFF	TGCGCCAGCAGCTCCGGGACTAGCGGGCCGAATGAGCAGTTCTTC
TRBD1	TRBV4-1	TRBJ1-4	once	CASSQYYPGQINEKLFF	TGCGCCAGCAGCCAGTATTACCCGGGACAGATTAATGAAAAACTGTTTTTT
TRBD1	TRBV19	TRBJ2-7	-	CASSRRQGGDEQYF	TGTGCCAGTAGTCGTCGACAGGGGGGCGACGAGCAGTACTTC
-	TRBV15	TRBJ2-7	-	CATSRDRGAESYEQYF	TGTGCCACCAGCAGAGACCGGGGGGCGGAGAGCTACGAGCAGTACTTC
TRBD2	TRBV19	TRBJ2-2	-	CASSRESGTSGSSTGELFF	TGTGCCAGTAGTCGGGAGTCCGGGACTAGCGGGAGTAGCACCGGGGAGCTGTTTTTT
-	TRBV5-4	TRBJ2-5	-	CASKPTAHEETQYF	TGTGCCAGCAAGCCGACAGCCCACGAAGAGACCCAGTACTTC
TRBD1	TRBV19	TRBJ1-2	-	CASSSGTGGFGYTF	TGTGCCAGTAGCTCCGGGACAGGGGGTTTTGGCTACACCTTC
TRBD1	TRBV7-8	TRBJ1-2	-	CASSLVARGLDGYTF	TGTGCCAGCAGCTTAGTCGCCAGGGGGCTAGATGGCTACACCTTC
TRBD2	TRBV5-4	TRBJ2-3	once	CASTSKPSGASTDTQYF	TGTGCCAGCACTTCGAAACCCAGCGGGGCCAGCACAGATACGCAGTATTTT
-	TRBV6-6	TRBJ1-5	-	CASTNKGRGDNQPQHF	TGTGCCAGCACCAACAAGGGCAGGGGCGACAATCAGCCCCAGCATTTT
-	TRBV7-9	TRBJ1-2	many	CASSLVEGSYYGYTF	TGTGCCAGCAGCTTAGTGGAGGGGAGTTACTATGGCTACACCTTC